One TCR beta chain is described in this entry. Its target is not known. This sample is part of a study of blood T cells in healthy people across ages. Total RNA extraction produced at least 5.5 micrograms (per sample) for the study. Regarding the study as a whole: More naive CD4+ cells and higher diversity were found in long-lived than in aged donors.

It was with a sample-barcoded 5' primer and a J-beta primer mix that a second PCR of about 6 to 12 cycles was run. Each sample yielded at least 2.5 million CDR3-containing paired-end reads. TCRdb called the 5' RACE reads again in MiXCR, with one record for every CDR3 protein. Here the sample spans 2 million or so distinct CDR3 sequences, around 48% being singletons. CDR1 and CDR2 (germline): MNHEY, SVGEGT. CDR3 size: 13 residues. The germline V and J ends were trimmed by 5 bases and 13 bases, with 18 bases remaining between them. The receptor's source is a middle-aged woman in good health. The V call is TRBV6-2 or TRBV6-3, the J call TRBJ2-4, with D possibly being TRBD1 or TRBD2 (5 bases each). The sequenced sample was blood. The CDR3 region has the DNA TGTGCCAGCAGTGTCAGACAGCGTTGGGAGCAGTACTTC. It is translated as CASSVRQRWEQYF.